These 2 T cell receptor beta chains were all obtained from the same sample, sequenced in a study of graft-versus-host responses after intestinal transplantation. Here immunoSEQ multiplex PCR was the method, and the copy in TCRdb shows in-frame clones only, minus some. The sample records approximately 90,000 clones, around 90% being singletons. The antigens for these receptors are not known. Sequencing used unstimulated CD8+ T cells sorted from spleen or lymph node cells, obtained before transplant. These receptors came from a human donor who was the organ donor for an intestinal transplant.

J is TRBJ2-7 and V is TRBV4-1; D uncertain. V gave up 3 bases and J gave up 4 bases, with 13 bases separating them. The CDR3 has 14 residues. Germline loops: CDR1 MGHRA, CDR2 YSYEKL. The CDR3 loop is CASSQFAGTYEQYF. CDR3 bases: TGCGCCAGCAGCCAGTTTGCCGGTACATACGAGCAGTACTTC.

CDR3: CASSFRGGGGGAYEQYF. The CDR3 nucleotides are TGTGCCAGCAGCTTTAGGGGTGGAGGGGGAGGCGCCTACGAGCAGTACTTC. The V and J genes are TRBV7-4 and TRBJ2-7; D may be TRBD1 or TRBD2 (6 bases each). Germline V gene sequence: CDR1 SGHVT, CDR2 SQSDAQ. V lost 3 bases and J 2 bases, leaving 20 bases between the germline ends. The CDR3 length is 17 residues.